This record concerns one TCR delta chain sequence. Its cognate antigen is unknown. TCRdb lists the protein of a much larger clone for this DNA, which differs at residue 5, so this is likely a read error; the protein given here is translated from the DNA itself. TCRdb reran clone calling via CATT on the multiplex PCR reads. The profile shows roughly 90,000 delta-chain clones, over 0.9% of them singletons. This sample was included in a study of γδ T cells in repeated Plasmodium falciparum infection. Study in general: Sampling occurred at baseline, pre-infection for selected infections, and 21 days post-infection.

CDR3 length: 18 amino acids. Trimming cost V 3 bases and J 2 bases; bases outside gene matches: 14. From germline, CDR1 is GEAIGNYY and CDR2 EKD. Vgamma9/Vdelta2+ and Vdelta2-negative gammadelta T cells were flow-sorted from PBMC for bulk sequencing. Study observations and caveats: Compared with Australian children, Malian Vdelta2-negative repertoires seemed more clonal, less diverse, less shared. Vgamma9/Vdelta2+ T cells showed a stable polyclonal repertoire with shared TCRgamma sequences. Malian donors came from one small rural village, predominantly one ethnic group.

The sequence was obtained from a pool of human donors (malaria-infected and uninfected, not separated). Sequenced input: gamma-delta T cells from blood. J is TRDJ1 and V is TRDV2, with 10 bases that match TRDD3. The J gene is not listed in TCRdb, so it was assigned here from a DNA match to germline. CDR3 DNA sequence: TGTGCCTGTGACCTCGTACTGGGGGATCCGGGGAGAACCGATAAACTCATCTTT. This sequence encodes CACDLVLGDPGRTDKLIF.